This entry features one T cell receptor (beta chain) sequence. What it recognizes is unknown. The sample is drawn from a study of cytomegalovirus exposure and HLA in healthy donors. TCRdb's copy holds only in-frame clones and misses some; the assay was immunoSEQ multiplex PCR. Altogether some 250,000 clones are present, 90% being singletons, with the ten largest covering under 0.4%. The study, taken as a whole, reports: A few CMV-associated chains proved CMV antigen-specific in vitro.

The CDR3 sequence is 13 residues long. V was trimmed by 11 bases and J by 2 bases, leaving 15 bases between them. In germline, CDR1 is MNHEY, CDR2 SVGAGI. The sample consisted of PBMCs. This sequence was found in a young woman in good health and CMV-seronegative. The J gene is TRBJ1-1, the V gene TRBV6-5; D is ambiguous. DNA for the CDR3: TGTGCCTCAATCCGGTCGTCAAACACTGAAGCTTTCTTT. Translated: CASIRSSNTEAFF.